The 27 T cell receptor beta chains reported below all come from one sample, sequenced in a study of cytomegalovirus exposure and HLA in healthy donors (dated by TCRdb to the late 2010s). Library preparation was by the immunoSEQ multiplex PCR assay. For the multiplex PCR, a mixture combining 60 forward primers for TCR Vbeta segments and 13 reverse primers for TCR Jbeta segments was used. Drawn from immuneACCESS, this table holds only the in-frame rearrangements with V and J called that TCRdb kept. Clones are partly lost; checked studies trace under half to an unresolved V gene and leave the rest unexplained. The sample table records approximately 120,000 clones; over 75% of these occur just once. The ten biggest clones cover over 10% of the sample. Sequencing was done on a sample of PBMCs. The receptors were sampled from a woman in her forties in good health and CMV-seropositive.

V gene TRBV11-3 combines with J gene TRBJ2-7; TRBD1 matches 8 bases. The CDR3 loop spans 19 amino acids. Germline CDR1 is SGHNT and CDR2 is YENEEA. V lost 2 bases to trimming and J lost 10 bases; unmatched junction nucleotides: 25. CDR3 nucleotide sequence: TGTGCCAGCAGCTTATTTTATGAGAGGAGGTTTGGGACAGGAGTACAACAGTACTTC. This translates into CASSLFYERRFGTGVQQYF. The full variable domain, completed using reference TRBV11-3 and TRBJ2-7, is EAGVVQSPRYKIIEKKQPVAFWCNPISGHNTLYWYLQNLGQGPELLIRYENEEAVDDSQLPKDRFSAERLKGVDSTLKIQPAELGDSAVYLCASSLFYERRFGTGVQQYFGPGTRLTVT.

The genes are TRBV29-1 and TRBJ2-1, with 9 bases that match TRBD2. The CDR3 has 17 amino acids. The V and J ends lost 6 bases and 6 bases, in that order; junction bases with no gene match: 18. Germline V gene data show CDR1 as SQVTM and CDR2 as ANQGSEA. Written as DNA, the CDR3 is TGCAGCGTCATAAGGGGGGGCGGGAGGGTGCGGGGCAATGAGCAGTTCTTC. Translated: CSVIRGGGRVRGNEQFF.

The V and J genes are TRBV18 and TRBJ1-1; 8 nucleotides match TRBD1. Germline CDR1 KGHSH, CDR2 LQKENI. The junction had 12 bases not matched to a gene; V was cut back by 3 bases and J by 3 bases. The CDR3 runs to 17 residues. DNA of the CDR3: TGTGCCAGCTCACCTCTCGGCAGGGGGCAATCGGACACTGAAGCTTTCTTT. Amino acid sequence: CASSPLGRGQSDTEAFF.

The rearrangement links TRBV7-9 to TRBJ2-3; D unclear. V lost 1 base to trimming and J lost 4 bases, with 3 bases between them. From germline, CDR1 is SEHNR and CDR2 FQNEAQ (reference sequence). The CDR3 spans 12 residues. The CDR3 region is CASSLVADTQYF. The CDR3 bases are TGTGCCAGCAGCTTAGTCGCAGATACGCAGTATTTT.

This clone was picked up a small number of times. The chain employs TRBV7-2 and TRBJ2-7; 11 nucleotides match TRBD2. The V and J ends lost 3 bases and 6 bases, in that order; junction bases with no gene match: 4. Germline V lookup: CDR1 SGHTA, CDR2 FQGNSA. The CDR3 has 14 residues. The DNA for the CDR3 is TGTGCCAGCAGCTTTAGCGGGAGGGGAGGCGAGCAGTACTTC. It is translated as CASSFSGRGGEQYF.

The chain joins TRBV5-1 to TRBJ1-5; D not certain. V lost 4 bases to trimming and J lost 1 base, with 15 bases between them. Germline V gene data show CDR1 as SGHRS and CDR2 as YFSETQ. The CDR3 loop spans 16 amino acids. This CDR3 is CASSLGARGSNQPQHF. The CDR3 region has the DNA TGCGCCAGCAGCCTAGGAGCTAGAGGAAGCAATCAGCCCCAGCATTTT.

The chain employs TRBV23-1 and TRBJ2-1; maybe TRBD1 (5 bases). TRBV23-1 is an open reading frame whose function is uncertain. This CDR3 spans 16 amino acids. V was pared by 4 bases and J by 6 bases, with 19 bases between. The CDR3 sequence: CASSPQGYTWANEQFF. DNA of the CDR3: TGCGCCAGCAGTCCCCAGGGCTATACATGGGCCAATGAGCAGTTCTTC.

This rearrangement joins TRBV9 to TRBJ2-2; D is ambiguous. The germline V and J ends were trimmed by 4 bases and 0 bases, with 13 bases remaining between them. Germline CDR1 reads SGDLS; CDR2 reads YYNGEE. The CDR3 runs to 16 residues. The CDR3 DNA is TGTGCCAGCAGCCCCAGTGGGCAGACGAACACCGGGGAGCTGTTTTTT. Translating gives CASSPSGQTNTGELFF.

The chain joins TRBV9 to TRBJ2-2; D gene uncertain. The V end was cut by 0 bases, the J end by 3 bases, with 9 bases between. The CDR3 sequence is 15 residues long. Looked up from germline, CDR1 is SGDLS and CDR2 is YYNGEE. The CDR3 sequence: CASSVESTYTGELFF. CDR3 in DNA: TGTGCCAGCAGCGTAGAGAGCACCTACACCGGGGAGCTGTTTTTT.

This clone has a single count. The V gene is TRBV6-6, the J gene TRBJ2-3; D gene uncertain. Germline assignment: CDR1 MNHNY and CDR2 SVGAGI (reference sequence). The CDR3 runs to 15 residues. The germline V and J ends were trimmed by 5 bases and 0 bases, with 12 bases remaining between them. CDR3 residues: CASSDLSRSTDTQYF. The CDR3 DNA reads as TGTGCCAGCAGTGACCTTAGCCGTAGCACAGATACGCAGTATTTT.

This chain connects TRBV5-4 to TRBJ2-1; TRBD1 agrees at 7 bases. With 4 bases clipped from V and 8 bases from J, the junction kept 9 bases outside the gene matches. Germline CDR1 reads SGHNT; CDR2 reads YYREEE (reference sequence). This CDR3 is built from 14 residues. CDR3 bases: TGTGCCAGCAGCGTTCTCCTAGGGGGCGATGAGCAGTTCTTC. It codes for CASSVLLGGDEQFF.

This rearrangement joins TRBV29-1 to TRBJ2-7; D not certain. The CDR3 is made up of 13 amino acids. Germline V CDR1 and CDR2: SQVTM, ANQGSEA. V was pared by 2 bases and J by 4 bases, with 12 bases between. CDR3 amino acids: CSVERGSPYEQYF. The CDR3 coding sequence is TGCAGCGTTGAACGAGGCAGCCCTTACGAGCAGTACTTC.

The rearrangement uses TRBV29-1 and TRBJ1-1, with D perhaps matching TRBD1 (6 bases). This CDR3 has 15 residues. Germline CDR1 SQVTM, CDR2 ANQGSEA. The V end lost 6 bases, the J end lost 5 bases, and 22 bases lay between the germline ends. The CDR3 reads CSVPPGLPRGTEAFF. The CDR3, as DNA: TGCAGCGTCCCGCCCGGACTCCCAAGGGGGACTGAAGCTTTCTTT.

This chain joins TRBV10-3 and TRBJ2-7, with 9 bases aligning to TRBD1. From germline, CDR1 is ENHRY and CDR2 SYGVKD. The CDR3 has 12 residues. J gave up 6 bases and V 8 bases, and 5 bases lay outside the gene matches. Written as DNA, the CDR3 is TGTGCCATCGGGGACAGGGTAAGCGAGCAGTACTTC. It specifies CAIGDRVSEQYF.

This clone came up a few times. The chain carries TRBV4-1 and TRBJ2-1, with 12 bases identical to TRBD1. Germline V lookup: CDR1 MGHRA, CDR2 YSYEKL. The CDR3 runs to 15 residues. J lost 8 bases, V lost 3 bases, and 5 bases had no gene match. The CDR3 bases are TGCGCCAGCAGCCAGACCGGGACAGGGGGCGATGAGCAGTTCTTC. It codes for CASSQTGTGGDEQFF.

As to this clone: The sample carries other DNA sequences with the same CDR3. The genes are TRBV2 and TRBJ2-5, with D perhaps TRBD2 (6 bases). V dropped 5 bases and J dropped 1 base, with 8 bases sitting between them. The germline V gene encodes CDR1 SNHLY and CDR2 FYNNEI. The CDR3 consists of 13 residues. The CDR3 DNA reads as TGTGCCAGCAGTAGGGACTTCCAAGAGACCCAGTACTTC. Encoded protein: CASSRDFQETQYF.

The DNA of the CDR3 is TGTGCCAGCAGCCAACAGGGGAACACTGAAGCTTTCTTT. Amino acid sequence: CASSQQGNTEAFF. The chain employs TRBV2 and TRBJ1-1; tentative D call: TRBD1 (6 bases). V lost 6 bases and J 1 base, leaving 9 bases between the germline ends. The CDR3 is made up of 13 amino acids. The V gene's germline CDR1 is SNHLY and CDR2 FYNNEI.

The CDR3 spells CASSSDTNTGELFF. The CDR3 DNA sequence: TGTGCCAGCAGTTCCGACACGAACACCGGGGAGCTGTTTTTT. This chain links TRBV27 with TRBJ2-2; D is unclear. Per germline, CDR1 MNHEY and CDR2 SMNVEV (reference sequence). Trimming cost V 4 bases and J 0 bases, with 6 bases left between them. This CDR3 is 14 amino acids long.

The chain links TRBV9 to TRBJ2-7, with 8 nucleotides matching TRBD2. With 1 base clipped from V and 3 bases from J, the junction kept 12 bases outside the gene matches. The germline CDR1 and CDR2 sequences are SGDLS and YYNGEE. There are 17 residues in the CDR3. The CDR3 region is CASSVRPSGFRFYEQYF. CDR3 DNA sequence: TGTGCCAGCAGCGTAAGGCCTAGCGGGTTCCGATTCTACGAGCAGTACTTC.

This chain connects TRBV30 to TRBJ2-4; 9 nucleotides line up with TRBD1. The CDR3 totals 15 residues. Losses at the gene ends were 0 bases for V and 7 bases for J; bases not matched to a gene: 7. Germline CDR1 reads GTSNPN; CDR2 reads SVGIG (reference sequence). CDR3: CAWSVRQGVMNIQYF. CDR3 nucleotides: TGTGCCTGGAGTGTACGACAGGGGGTTATGAACATTCAGTACTTC. The variable domain in full, with the rest retrieved from reference TRBV30 and TRBJ2-4, is SQTIHQWPATLVQPVGSPLSLECTVEGTSNPNLYWYRQAAGRGLQLLFYSVGIGQISSEVPQNLSASRPQDRQFILSSKKLLLSDSGFYLCAWSVRQGVMNIQYFGAGTRLSVL.

This clone has a handful of counts. The V call is TRBV5-6, the J call TRBJ2-5; TRBD2 agrees at 9 bases. CDR3 length equals 16 residues. Trimming at V came to 2 bases and at J to 1 base, leaving 6 bases not matched to a gene. CDR1 and CDR2 from the germline V gene are SGHDT and YYEEEE. CDR3 region: CASSFSPSGVQETQYF. CDR3 DNA: TGTGCCAGCAGCTTCTCCCCTAGCGGGGTCCAAGAGACCCAGTACTTC.

This clone appeared once. The rearrangement uses TRBV19 and TRBJ2-7, with 8 bases fitting TRBD1. This CDR3 region has 14 residues. The germline V gene has CDR1 LNHDA and CDR2 SQIVND (reference sequence). J was trimmed by 2 bases and V by 4 bases; bases with no gene match: 4. The CDR3 coding sequence is TGTGCCAGTAGTAGGGGGACAGGCGCCTACGAGCAGTACTTC. Protein product: CASSRGTGAYEQYF.

The rearrangement uses TRBV28 and TRBJ2-3; D not resolved. The V gene lost 6 bases and the J gene lost 10 bases, with 20 bases spanning the gap. The CDR3 runs 14 residues. Germline lookup yields CDR1 MDHEN and CDR2 SYDVKM. CDR3 loop: CASSPNVGLPAQYF. As DNA, the CDR3 is TGTGCCAGCAGCCCGAATGTTGGCCTCCCCGCGCAGTATTTT.

This clone has only a few counts. The chain couples TRBV30 to TRBJ1-5; D unresolved. Looked up from germline, CDR1 is GTSNPN and CDR2 is SVGIG (reference sequence). The CDR3 length is 13 residues. V was pared by 0 bases and J by 3 bases, with 6 bases between. CDR3 DNA sequence: TGTGCCTGGAGTGTACAAGACAATCAGCCCCAGCATTTT. Its translation is CAWSVQDNQPQHF.

This clone has a handful of counts. The chain recombines TRBV19 with TRBJ1-1, with 10 nucleotides matching TRBD1. The CDR3 length is 16 residues. The trim removed 1 base at V and 6 bases at J, leaving 8 bases unmatched. Germline values: CDR1 LNHDA, CDR2 SQIVND (reference sequence). DNA of the CDR3: TGTGCCAGTAGTATAGGGACAGGGGGATATATCTCTGAAGCTTTCTTT. It specifies CASSIGTGGYISEAFF.

The chain links TRBV6-1 to TRBJ2-7, with 7 bases identical to TRBD1. The J segment lost 3 bases and the V segment lost 1 base, leaving 6 bases of the junction unmatched. This CDR3 comprises 15 residues. In germline, CDR1 is MNHNS, CDR2 SASEGT. DNA for the CDR3: TGTGCCAGCAGTGAAGAGGGGACAGAGAGCTACGAGCAGTACTTC. This translates into CASSEEGTESYEQYF.

This chain uses TRBV5-1 with TRBJ1-2, with a possible D match to TRBD1 (5 bases). The CDR3 runs to 15 residues. V was shortened by 4 bases and J by 4 bases, with 17 bases between the two germline ends. Germline lookup yields CDR1 SGHRS and CDR2 YFSETQ. The CDR3 is CASSPQGAEGYGYTF. The CDR3 DNA reads TGCGCCAGCAGCCCGCAGGGAGCGGAGGGCTATGGCTACACCTTC. Variable domain in full (rest from reference TRBV5-1 and TRBJ1-2): KAGVTQTPRYLIKTRGQQVTLSCSPISGHRSVSWYQQTPGQGLQFLFEYFSETQRNKGNFPGRFSGRQFSNSRSEMNVSTLELGDSALYLCASSPQGAEGYGYTFGSGTRLTVV.